Listed here are 18 T cell receptor beta chains from one sample, sequenced in a study of post-analysis software for immune sequencing data. Their antigens remain unidentified. General observations from the study: In patients, TRBV5-6, TRBV5-1 and TRBV20-1 belonged to roughly five TRBV segments found more frequently than in controls.

TCR beta cDNA libraries had unique molecular identifiers. TCRdb processed the PCR reads anew with MiXCR; each CDR3 protein has one entry. The data contain about 810,000 distinct CDR3 sequences, approximately 53% of them singletons. Sequenced material: blood. Every receptor here comes from a girl aged 10-17 years with multiple sclerosis.

The rearrangement joins TRBV12-5 to TRBJ2-5, with D possibly matching TRBD2 (7 bases). CDR3 size: 14 residues. Germline CDR1 and CDR2: LGHNT and FRNRAP. The ends were cut back, 5 bases at V and 2 bases at J, with 12 bases in the middle. CDR3 nucleotides: TGTGCTAGTGGTCGGGGGGCAGGACAAGAGACCCAGTACTTC. Its translation is CASGRGAGQETQYF.

Points on this clonotype: Relative to the germline gene, one junction end is altered; a read error may explain this. The chain combines TRBV3-1 with TRBJ1-2; possibly TRBD1 for D (5 bases). The germline V gene encodes CDR1 LGHDT and CDR2 YNNKEL (reference sequence). This CDR3 has 14 amino acids. This chain's CDR3 is CASNQGQGSPGYTF. The CDR3 DNA follows: TGTGCCAGCAACCAAGGGCAGGGAAGTCCTGGCTACACCTTC.

The chain uses TRBV5-1 and TRBJ2-5; D gene unclear. Germline assignment: CDR1 SGHRS and CDR2 YFSETQ. Trimming removed 1 base at V and 3 bases at J, with 10 bases between. The CDR3 covers 14 residues. CDR3 in DNA: TGCGCCAGCAGCTTGAAGGTAGCCGAAGAGACCCAGTACTTC. Translation gives CASSLKVAEETQYF.

CDR3 residues: CSAARRDPRNEQFF. CDR3 bases: TGCAGCGCTGCTAGGAGAGATCCTAGGAATGAGCAGTTCTTC. The chain links TRBV29-1 to TRBJ2-1; unclear D gene. V was pared by 7 bases and J by 7 bases, with 20 bases between. The length of the CDR3 is 14 residues. Germline CDR1 is SQVTM and CDR2 is ANQGSEA.

This clonotype was seen a few times. The V gene is TRBV12-3 or TRBV12-4, the J gene TRBJ2-5; TRBD1 agrees at 7 bases. V lost 5 bases and J lost 1; bases outside the gene matches: 4. The CDR3 extends over 14 amino acids. The CDR3 loop is CASSPGQIQETQYF. The DNA for the CDR3 is TGTGCCAGCAGTCCGGGACAGATCCAAGAGACCCAGTACTTC.

This clonotype was seen only a few times. This sequence joins TRBV19 and TRBJ2-1, with 9 bases identical to TRBD2. Germline V CDR1 and CDR2: LNHDA, SQIVND (reference sequence). With V trimmed by 7 bases and J by 2 bases, 6 bases remained unmatched. The CDR3 runs 15 residues. CDR3 sequence: CASKGREGPYNEQFF. The CDR3, as DNA: TGTGCCAGTAAAGGGCGGGAGGGCCCCTACAATGAGCAGTTCTTC.

This clonotype has only one observation. The chain joins TRBV11-2 to TRBJ1-2, with unresolved D. The CDR3 length is 16 residues. Trimming left V 5 bases short and J 1 base short, with 17 bases between. Germline CDR1 reads SGHAT; CDR2 reads FQNNGV. CDR3 DNA sequence: TGTGCCAGCAGCAACTTTGGTCAAGGATATAACTATGGCTACACCTTC. Its protein is CASSNFGQGYNYGYTF. Looking up the rest from reference TRBV11-2 and TRBJ1-2 gives the full variable domain: EAGVAQSPRYKIIEKRQSVAFWCNPISGHATLYWYQQILGQGPKLLIQFQNNGVVDDSQLPKDRFSAERLKGVDSTLKIQPAKLEDSAVYLCASSNFGQGYNYGYTFGSGTRLTVV.

The chain employs TRBV9 and TRBJ2-6, with D hard to call. Germline CDR1 reads SGDLS; CDR2 reads YYNGEE. The CDR3 length is 14 residues. The V and J ends lost 3 bases and 0 bases respectively, with 4 bases between them. The CDR3 loop reads CASSANSGANVLTF. The CDR3 DNA reads TGTGCCAGCAGCGCGAACTCTGGGGCCAACGTCCTGACTTTC.

The V gene is TRBV5-1, the J gene TRBJ1-4, with a weak D call TRBD1 (6 bases). V was pared by 7 bases and J by 0 bases, with 10 bases between. The germline gives CDR1 SGHRS, CDR2 YFSETQ. The CDR3 extends over 14 amino acids. The CDR3 DNA reads as TGCGCCAGCCGAGGGGGGGCAACTAATGAAAAACTGTTTTTT. It translates to CASRGGATNEKLFF. Looking up the rest from reference TRBV5-1 and TRBJ1-4 gives the full variable domain: KAGVTQTPRYLIKTRGQQVTLSCSPISGHRSVSWYQQTPGQGLQFLFEYFSETQRNKGNFPGRFSGRQFSNSRSEMNVSTLELGDSALYLCASRGGATNEKLFFGSGTQLSVL.

The sample holds a few counts of this clonotype. The gene calls are TRBV5-6 and TRBJ2-6; 8 bases are a match to TRBD1. In germline, CDR1 is SGHDT, CDR2 YYEEEE. The CDR3 consists of 19 residues. Trimming at V came to 3 bases and at J to 0 bases, leaving 11 bases not matched to a gene. CDR3 region: CASSWTGLGAFSGANVLTF. CDR3 nucleotides: TGTGCCAGCAGCTGGACAGGGTTAGGGGCTTTCTCTGGGGCCAACGTCCTGACTTTC.

The V gene is TRBV20-1, the J gene TRBJ2-1; 13 nucleotides line up with TRBD2. The germline V gene has CDR1 DFQATT and CDR2 SNEGSKA (reference sequence). The CDR3 length is 15 residues. The ends lost 5 bases at V and 9 bases at J; junction bases unmatched: 10. The CDR3 region is CSARRTSGSESEQFF. DNA for the CDR3: TGCAGTGCTCGAAGGACTAGCGGGAGTGAGAGTGAGCAGTTCTTC.

The count of this clonotype is one. The chain recombines TRBV7-3 with TRBJ2-2; D not certain. CDR3 length equals 16 residues. Trimming shortened V by 4 bases and J by 6 bases, and 18 bases separated the two germline ends. Germline V gene data show CDR1 as SGHTA and CDR2 as FQGTGA. CDR3 nucleotide sequence: TGTGCCAGCAGCTCAGAGACCCCAGTGCGACCCGGGGAGCTGTTTTTT. Protein sequence: CASSSETPVRPGELFF.

The rearrangement links TRBV29-1 to TRBJ2-1, with D possibly being TRBD2 (5 bases). V was clipped by 3 bases and J by 4 bases, with 7 bases between them. The CDR3 spans 12 residues. Per germline, CDR1 SQVTM and CDR2 ANQGSEA. Written as DNA, the CDR3 is TGCAGCGTTGAGAGGGCGTACAATGAGCAGTTCTTC. Protein product: CSVERAYNEQFF.

Only a few counts were recorded for this clonotype. V usage is TRBV20-1 and J usage is TRBJ1-2; D is perhaps TRBD1 (5 bases). The CDR3 has 14 amino acids. The germline V and J ends were trimmed by 1 base and 3 bases, with 12 bases remaining between them. CDR1 is DFQATT, CDR2 SNEGSKA, per germline (reference sequence). CDR3 nucleotides: TGCAGTGCTAGAGTTGCAGGGAGGGACTATGGCTACACCTTC. Encoded protein: CSARVAGRDYGYTF.

The chain is built from TRBV9 and TRBJ2-4; 10 bases fit TRBD2. The J call may be faulty, since TRBJ2-5 better matches the DNA end. CDR1 and CDR2 (germline): SGDLS, YYNGEE. The CDR3 covers 19 residues. CDR3 bases: TGTGCCAGCAGCCCTAAACCGGGACTAGCGACCGAGAGGGGAGAGACCCAGTACTTC. This codes for CASSPKPGLATERGETQYF.

The chain combines TRBV29-1 with TRBJ2-5, with D possibly matching TRBD2 (5 bases). The CDR3 has 15 residues. The V gene lost 2 bases and the J gene lost 1 base, with 14 bases spanning the gap. Per the germline V gene, CDR1 is SQVTM and CDR2 is ANQGSEA. The CDR3 is CSVEWRIRLQETQYF. CDR3 DNA: TGCAGCGTTGAATGGAGGATACGCCTCCAAGAGACCCAGTACTTC.

The V call is TRBV28, the J call TRBJ2-7; 10 bases match TRBD1. V lost 3 bases to trimming and J lost 0 bases; unmatched junction nucleotides: 14. The germline CDR1 and CDR2 sequences are MDHEN and SYDVKM. This CDR3 region has 19 residues. CDR3 coding DNA: TGTGCCAGCAGTTTCCATTGGGACAGGGGCTGGATCCCCTCCTACGAGCAGTACTTC. Residues: CASSFHWDRGWIPSYEQYF. The full variable domain, completed using reference TRBV28 and TRBJ2-7, is DVKVTQSSRYLVKRTGEKVFLECVQDMDHENMFWYRQDPGLGLRLIYFSYDVKMKEKGDIPEGYSVSREKKERFSLILESASTNQTSMYLCASSFHWDRGWIPSYEQYFGPGTRLTVT.

This clonotype occurred once. V usage is TRBV5-6 and J usage is TRBJ2-7, with a possible D match to TRBD2 (7 bases). With the DNA end fitting TRBJ2-5 better, the J assignment may be wrong. The CDR3 is made up of 18 amino acids. Per the germline V gene, CDR1 is SGHDT and CDR2 is YYEEEE. The CDR3 region has the DNA TGTGCCAGCAGCCCAGGTGGGGGGGCGCTTGGACTCTCAGAGACCCAGTACTTC. Its protein is CASSPGGGALGLSETQYF.